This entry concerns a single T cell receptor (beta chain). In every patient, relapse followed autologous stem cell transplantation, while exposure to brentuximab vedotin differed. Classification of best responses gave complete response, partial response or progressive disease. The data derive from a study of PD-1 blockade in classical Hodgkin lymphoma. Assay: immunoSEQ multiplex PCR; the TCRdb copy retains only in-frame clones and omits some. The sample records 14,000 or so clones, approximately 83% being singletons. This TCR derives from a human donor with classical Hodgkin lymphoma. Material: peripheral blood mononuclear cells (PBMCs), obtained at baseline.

CDR3 residues: CASRLIQGFDKEKLFF. CDR3 nucleotides: TGTGCCAGCAGACTTATACAGGGGTTTGATAAGGAAAAACTGTTTTTT. The V and J genes are TRBV6-6 and TRBJ1-4, with TRBD1 matching 7 bases. The V gene end was trimmed by 6 bases and the J gene end by 8 bases; junction bases not matched to a gene: 15. The V gene's germline CDR1 is MNHNY and CDR2 SVGAGI (reference sequence). This CDR3 is built from 16 residues.